These T cell receptor beta chains were read from a single sample in a study of a mutant IDH1 vaccine in newly diagnosed glioma. The method was immunoSEQ multiplex PCR; TCRdb's version includes in-frame clones alone and lacks a portion of them. The sample gives 30,000 to 40,000 clones, about nine tenths of which show up once; over 4.5% is in the top ten. Their specific antigens are unknown. The specimen comprised PBMCs, sampled from a glioma patient whose treatment included an IDH1 peptide vaccine. These receptors came from a woman between 40 and 50 years old with glioma. The CDR3 runs from the conserved cysteine through the conserved F or W. Fields, in order: V gene, J gene, CDR3 protein.

v_call: TRBV5-1; j_call: TRBJ2-3; cdr3_aa: CASSNTGQGSTDTQFF
v_call: TRBV20-1; j_call: TRBJ2-1; cdr3_aa: CSALSGDKQFF
v_call: TRBV5-4; j_call: TRBJ2-3; cdr3_aa: CASSPSGGTDTQYF
v_call: TRBV18; j_call: TRBJ1-5; cdr3_aa: CASSRSGNSNQPQHF
v_call: TRBV2; j_call: TRBJ1-2; cdr3_aa: CASSTGQNYGYTF
v_call: TRBV5-1; j_call: TRBJ2-7; cdr3_aa: CASSIGQGPLHEQYF
v_call: TRBV4-3; j_call: TRBJ1-4; cdr3_aa: CASSHRHATNEKLFF
v_call: TRBV6-6; j_call: TRBJ2-7; cdr3_aa: CASSLTSGVGEQYF
v_call: TRBV9; j_call: TRBJ2-5; cdr3_aa: CASSVGAGSQETQYF
v_call: TRBV6-5; j_call: TRBJ2-3; cdr3_aa: CASSYSAGGPADTQYF
v_call: TRBV19; j_call: TRBJ1-1; cdr3_aa: CASRKGNTEAFF
v_call: TRBV27; j_call: TRBJ2-7; cdr3_aa: CASTGRGVSEQYF
v_call: TRBV4-3; j_call: TRBJ2-1; cdr3_aa: CASSQVPETGGNEQFF
v_call: TRBV15; j_call: TRBJ2-5; cdr3_aa: CATSRGEPRETQYF
v_call: TRBV7-2; j_call: TRBJ2-3; cdr3_aa: CASSPGSARGGTDTQYF
v_call: TRBV19; j_call: TRBJ1-5; cdr3_aa: CASSMIGQGGQPQHF
v_call: TRBV6-5; j_call: TRBJ1-1; cdr3_aa: CASISMSTEAFF
v_call: TRBV27; j_call: TRBJ2-7; cdr3_aa: CASSLEVSYEQYF
v_call: TRBV13; j_call: TRBJ1-1; cdr3_aa: CATGADTLISNEAFF
v_call: TRBV5-1; j_call: TRBJ2-2; cdr3_aa: CASSLEFGQNGELFF